This T cell receptor (beta chain) was found in a study of read filtering for tumor transcriptome and immune sequencing. Overall study context: Mean patient age was roughly 61 years, range roughly 40 to 80; 17 to 20 male, more than 11 female. Study observations and caveats: In IR-seq, single-read clonotypes were about 80% of clonotypes but about 3.5% of reads. Sorted CD138-negative bone marrow cells were not purified T cells.

Ten or more counts support this clonotype. Its target is not known. This library used 300 to 500 ng RNA and molecular barcoded adaptors spanning alpha/delta and beta/gamma chains. TCRdb processed the reads anew with MiXCR; each CDR3 protein has one entry. This table has more than 35,000 distinct CDR3 sequences, around 11% appearing once. The receptor comes from a donor at least 40 years old with multiple myeloma. Sequencing used a population of CD138-negative cells sorted from bone marrow.

The DNA of the CDR3 is TGTGCCAGCAGCCTCCGACAGGTTGACTCCTACGAGCAGTACTTC. Encoded protein: CASSLRQVDSYEQYF. V is TRBV5-5 and J is TRBJ2-7, with a possible D match to TRBD1 (6 bases). The CDR3 is 15 amino acids. The V gene lost 4 bases and the J gene lost 0 bases, with 14 bases spanning the gap. The germline V gene encodes CDR1 SGHKS and CDR2 YYEKEE (reference sequence).